The 10 T cell receptor beta chains listed next were all sequenced from one sample in a study of shared T cell receptors in the human thymus. Sequencing was performed with immunoSEQ multiplex PCR; in TCRdb, only in-frame clones are kept and a portion is missing. This table holds about 380,000 clones, around 95% found once. Sequenced material: thymocytes. All receptors derive from a human donor.

The chain has TRBV20-1 and TRBJ2-3; D not resolved. The CDR3 extends over 11 amino acids. V was shortened by 3 bases and J by 6 bases, with 7 bases between the two germline ends. Germline V gene lookup returns CDR1 DFQATT and CDR2 SNEGSKA (reference sequence). The CDR3 spells CSASYGDTQYF. The CDR3 region has the DNA TGCAGTGCTAGTTATGGGGATACGCAGTATTTT.

The gene calls are TRBV27 and TRBJ2-1; 9 positions agree with TRBD2. V trimming: 7 bases; J trimming: 0 bases; junction bases outside the gene matches: 13. The CDR3 totals 18 residues. The V gene's germline CDR1 is MNHEY and CDR2 SMNVEV (reference sequence). CDR3 nucleotides: TGTGCCAGCACCCATTTTACGCGGGAGGGTAGCTCCTACAATGAGCAGTTCTTC. Amino acid sequence: CASTHFTREGSSYNEQFF.

The chain joins TRBV7-3 to TRBJ2-1; the D is unclear. CDR1 and CDR2 (germline): SGHTA, FQGTGA. The V end was cut by 2 bases, the J end by 0 bases, with 8 bases between. CDR3 length: 15 residues. The CDR3, as DNA: TGTGCCAGCAGCTTAGGGTCCGGCTCCTACAATGAGCAGTTCTTC. Translation: CASSLGSGSYNEQFF.

The V call is TRBV2, the J call TRBJ1-5; maybe TRBD1 (5 bases). The CDR3 totals 13 residues. The germline V gene has CDR1 SNHLY and CDR2 FYNNEI. Trimming took off 4 bases at V and 2 bases at J, with 6 bases between the two ends. The DNA for the CDR3 is TGTGCCAGCAGTGGGGGGGGCAATCAGCCCCAGCATTTT. Amino acids: CASSGGGNQPQHF.

The chain has TRBV5-5 and TRBJ2-7; a weak D match, TRBD2 (5 bases). Germline V gene data show CDR1 as SGHKS and CDR2 as YYEKEE (reference sequence). The V end lost 0 bases, the J end lost 0 bases, and 10 bases lay between the germline ends. CDR3 length: 15 residues. The CDR3 loop reads CASSLERKSSYEQYF. CDR3 in DNA: TGTGCCAGCAGCTTGGAGCGGAAGAGCTCCTACGAGCAGTACTTC.

This clone was seen once. The V and J genes are TRBV28 and TRBJ2-7, with TRBD1 matching over 7 bases. This CDR3 is 14 amino acids long. The V and J ends lost 4 bases and 5 bases, in that order; junction bases with no gene match: 8. Germline lookup yields CDR1 MDHEN and CDR2 SYDVKM. The CDR3 bases are TGTGCCAGCAGTTCGCCGACAGGGCTGGACGAGCAGTACTTC. As protein: CASSSPTGLDEQYF.

The chain uses TRBV19 and TRBJ1-5; TRBD1 matches 8 bases. Germline V gene lookup returns CDR1 LNHDA and CDR2 SQIVND (reference sequence). V lost 6 bases to trimming and J lost 0 bases; unmatched junction nucleotides: 13. This CDR3 spans 18 amino acids. The CDR3 DNA sequence: TGTGCCAGTAGCGGCGGGCAGGGGGCCCTCTATAGCAATCAGCCCCAGCATTTT. The encoded protein is CASSGGQGALYSNQPQHF.

This clone was counted a single time. The chain joins TRBV6-5 to TRBJ1-4; TRBD1 agrees at 10 bases. J gave up 6 bases and V 1 base, and 2 bases lay outside the gene matches. Germline assignment: CDR1 MNHEY and CDR2 SVGAGI. This CDR3 spans 15 amino acids. CDR3 sequence (DNA): TGTGCCAGCAGTTACTTTGGACAGGGGGATGAAAAACTGTTTTTT. The encoded protein is CASSYFGQGDEKLFF.

The chain uses TRBV11-3 and TRBJ2-6, with 7 bases identical to TRBD1. This CDR3 contains 19 residues. Germline-derived CDR1 and CDR2 are SGHNT and YENEEA. V lost 5 bases to trimming and J lost 0 bases; unmatched junction nucleotides: 13. The DNA of the CDR3 is TGTGCCAGCAGCCTCGGGCCGGGACAGTCTGACTCTGGGGCCAACGTCCTGACTTTC. Its protein product is CASSLGPGQSDSGANVLTF.

This chain joins TRBV7-2 and TRBJ1-2; maybe TRBD1 (6 bases). This CDR3 comprises 14 residues. Germline CDR1 reads SGHTA; CDR2 reads FQGNSA. V was shortened by 3 bases and J by 6 bases, with 14 bases between the two germline ends. The chain's CDR3 is CASSFGRNRDGYTF. The CDR3 nucleotides are TGTGCCAGCAGCTTCGGACGAAACAGGGATGGCTACACCTTC.